This TCR beta chain was profiled in a study of shared clonotypes between healthy human individuals. Comments on this clone: Its antigen is unidentified.

Study observations and caveats: Large depth notwithstanding, sorted-subset sequencing proved incomplete by rarefaction.

CDR3 size: 14 residues. Germline V gene sequence: CDR1 MDHEN, CDR2 SYDVKM. The V end was cut by 3 bases, the J end by 2 bases, with 5 bases between. Clones were read by immunoSEQ multiplex PCR, and TCRdb kept only the in-frame ones, dropping some. The sample has some 2,500,000 clones, around 93% seen once. The sequence was obtained from a young man in good health. Some clones in this sample may be carry-over from other donors' samples. The chain is built from TRBV28 and TRBJ2-6, with D unclear. Material: naive CD4+ T cells from PBMCs. Subset defined: CD45RA+ positively selected. CDR3 DNA sequence: TGTGCCAGCAGTTTTGCGGCTGGGGCCAACGTCCTGACTTTC. Protein: CASSFAAGANVLTF. Using reference TRBV28 and TRBJ2-6 for the parts outside the CDR3, the full variable domain is DVKVTQSSRYLVKRTGEKVFLECVQDMDHENMFWYRQDPGLGLRLIYFSYDVKMKEKGDIPEGYSVSREKKERFSLILESASTNQTSMYLCASSFAAGANVLTFGAGSRLTVL.